The rows below give T cell receptor beta chains drawn from one sample of a study of spatial heterogeneity in lung cancer. TCRdb independently ran MiXCR on the 5' RACE reads; one entry per CDR3 protein. This sample has about 12,000 distinct CDR3 sequences; 6.2% occur once, and the top ten carry around a tenth. This specimen consisted of normal lung tissue next to the tumor, obtained at surgery. The receptors come from a male donor with early-stage non-small cell lung cancer. CDR3s include the opening cysteine and the closing phenylalanine or tryptophan. A D gene is named only where the DNA matches it firmly. Clone sizes are given selectively: once, few, many, or a class where the clone is expanded.

TRBV12-3/TRBV12-4	TRBJ2-1	TRBD2	many	CASSLVLAGGPYNEQFF	TGTGCCAGCAGTTTAGTCCTAGCGGGAGGGCCTTACAATGAGCAGTTCTTC
TRBV5-6	TRBJ2-2	NA	many	CASSLDYNTGELFF	TGTGCCAGCAGCTTGGACTATAACACCGGGGAGCTGTTTTTT
TRBV20-1	TRBJ1-1	TRBD1	many	CSARDSGTGRTEAFF	TGCAGTGCTAGAGATAGCGGGACAGGGAGAACTGAAGCTTTCTTT
TRBV7-2	TRBJ2-7	TRBD1	medium-sized	CASSLDNRGYEQYF	TGTGCCAGCAGCTTAGATAACAGGGGATACGAGCAGTACTTC
TRBV29-1	TRBJ1-1	NA	many	CSVPGQAGGGEAFF	TGCAGCGTTCCTGGGCAGGCGGGAGGTGGTGAAGCTTTCTTT
TRBV29-1	TRBJ1-2	NA	many	CSVTQGRVNYGYTF	TGCAGCGTAACCCAAGGGAGGGTAAACTATGGCTACACCTTC
TRBV18	TRBJ1-2	NA	many	CASSLNPYGYTF	TGTGCCAGCTCTCTTAACCCCTATGGCTACACCTTC
TRBV18	TRBJ2-7	NA	medium-sized	CASSIPNGEQYF	TGTGCCAGCTCAATTCCAAATGGCGAGCAGTACTTC
TRBV5-1	TRBJ1-1	NA	many	CASSLDMGGLTEAFF	TGCGCCAGCAGCTTGGATATGGGGGGCCTCACTGAAGCTTTCTTT
TRBV18	TRBJ2-1	NA	many	CASSPPETNEQFF	TGTGCCAGCTCACCCCCCGAGACCAATGAGCAGTTCTTC
TRBV6-1	TRBJ2-3	NA	medium-sized	CASSAGQGTDTQYF	TGTGCCAGCAGTGCCGGGCAAGGCACAGATACGCAGTATTTT
TRBV19	TRBJ1-1	NA	few	CASSINWRAPEAFF	TGTGCCAGTAGTATTAATTGGAGGGCCCCTGAAGCTTTCTTT
TRBV2	TRBJ2-7	NA	many	CASSEEGQSYEQYF	TGTGCCAGCAGTGAAGAAGGACAGTCCTACGAGCAGTACTTC
TRBV3-1	TRBJ1-2	TRBD1	many	CASSSRAGGSYGYTF	TGTGCCAGCAGCTCCCGCGCAGGGGGATCGTATGGCTACACCTTC
TRBV20-1	TRBJ2-1	TRBD2	many	CSAQRGGRNEQFF	TGCAGTGCTCAGAGGGGAGGGAGGAATGAGCAGTTCTTC
TRBV4-2	TRBJ2-5	TRBD1	many	CASSQERGLGRDRQETQYF	TGTGCCAGCAGCCAAGAGAGAGGGCTCGGCCGGGACAGACAAGAGACCCAGTACTTC
TRBV20-1	TRBJ1-6	NA	many	CSARAPVGNSPLHF	TGCAGTGCTAGAGCCCCAGTTGGAAATTCACCCCTCCACTTT
TRBV18	TRBJ2-3	NA	many	CASSPPGQADTQYF	TGTGCCAGCTCACCACCGGGGCAGGCAGATACGCAGTATTTT
TRBV11-2	TRBJ2-5	TRBD1	many	CASSSGQGQETQYF	TGTGCCAGCAGTTCGGGACAGGGACAAGAGACCCAGTACTTC
TRBV4-1	TRBJ2-1	TRBD2	many	CASSLLTSGVLGEQFF	TGCGCCAGCAGCCTACTGACTAGCGGGGTCCTGGGTGAGCAGTTCTTC
TRBV15	TRBJ1-2	NA	many	CAASRANYGYTF	TGTGCCGCCTCGAGAGCTAACTATGGCTACACCTTC
TRBV29-1	TRBJ2-5	NA	many	CSVDPPHQETQYF	TGCAGCGTTGATCCACCGCATCAAGAGACCCAGTACTTC
TRBV27	TRBJ2-3	NA	NA	CASSTSSTDTQYF	TGTGCCAGCAGCACTTCTAGTACAGATACGCAGTATTTT
TRBV24-1	TRBJ1-2	TRBD1	many	CATSGTGNYGYTF	TGTGCCACCAGTGGGACAGGAAACTATGGCTACACCTTC
TRBV18	TRBJ1-5	NA	few	CASSPGTGANQPQHF	TGTGCCAGCTCACCGGGGACGGGGGCGAATCAGCCCCAGCATTTT
TRBV6-2/TRBV6-3	TRBJ1-1	TRBD1	medium-sized	CASSLDRGLTEAFF	TGTGCCAGCAGTTTGGACAGGGGGCTGACTGAAGCTTTCTTT
TRBV3-1	TRBJ1-1	NA	many	CASSQDQRSPNTEAFF	TGTGCCAGCAGCCAAGATCAGCGGAGCCCGAACACTGAAGCTTTCTTT